The rows below give T cell receptor beta chains drawn from one sample of a study. A single record per CDR3 protein comes from TCRdb applying MiXCR to the 5' RACE reads. The profile shows around 9,600 distinct CDR3 sequences, around 31% of them singletons. The sequenced sample consisted of Tregs sorted from blood. Receptors originate from a female donor with breast cancer. Each CDR3 is given with its conserved first and last residue. D genes are given only for firm matches. The listing skips clone size in some rows; elsewhere it reads once, few, many or a size class.

TRBD2,TRBV20-1,TRBJ2-3,medium-sized,16,CSARDVVSGVRGTQYF,TGCAGTGCTAGAGATGTGGTTAGCGGGGTACGTGGTACGCAGTATTTT
TRBD1,TRBV20-1,TRBJ2-4,few,17,CSASVSGQKLAKNIQYF,TGCAGTGCTAGTGTTTCGGGACAGAAACTAGCCAAAAACATTCAGTACTTC
NA,TRBV20-1,TRBJ2-1,medium-sized,15,CSASTLVRFYNEQFF,TGCAGTGCTAGTACATTGGTCCGATTCTACAATGAGCAGTTCTTC
NA,TRBV7-3,TRBJ2-7,medium-sized,14,CASSLMQISYEQYF,TGTGCCAGCAGCTTAATGCAGATCTCCTACGAGCAGTACTTC
NA,TRBV24-1,TRBJ2-1,medium-sized,13,CATRSPGSGEQFF,TGTGCCACCAGGTCACCGGGGTCGGGTGAGCAGTTCTTC
NA,TRBV20-1,TRBJ2-6,medium-sized,17,CSARLRAEFSGANVLTF,TGCAGTGCTAGACTACGGGCCGAATTCTCTGGGGCCAACGTCCTGACTTTC
NA,TRBV3-1,TRBJ2-7,NA,13,CASSQFGTYEQYF,TGTGCCAGCAGCCAATTTGGGACGTACGAGCAGTACTTC
NA,TRBV5-4,TRBJ1-1,medium-sized,14,CASSPGRDATEAFF,TGTGCCAGCAGCCCCGGCAGGGACGCCACTGAAGCTTTCTTT
TRBD2,TRBV6-2/TRBV6-3,TRBJ2-7,NA,16,CASSFQRGLLVYEQYF,TGTGCCAGCAGTTTCCAGCGGGGCCTCCTCGTCTACGAGCAGTACTTC
NA,TRBV7-2,TRBJ1-1,medium-sized,11,CASSPDWGAFF,TGTGCCAGCAGCCCCGACTGGGGGGCTTTCTTT
NA,TRBV6-5,TRBJ1-1,medium-sized,11,CASSYGGQAFF,TGTGCCAGCAGTTACGGGGGCCAAGCTTTCTTT
TRBD2,TRBV5-1,TRBJ2-7,NA,17,CASSPLAGIGTRYEQYF,TGCGCCAGCAGCCCCTTAGCGGGCATAGGTACCCGATACGAGCAGTACTTC
TRBD2,TRBV29-1,TRBJ2-1,medium-sized,16,CSGLGTSGYSYNEQFF,TGCAGCGGACTGGGGACTAGCGGGTACTCCTACAATGAGCAGTTCTTC
TRBD1,TRBV20-1,TRBJ1-4,NA,16,CSARAVFGTGFEKLFF,TGCAGTGCCCGTGCGGTCTTCGGGACAGGTTTTGAAAAACTGTTTTTT
TRBD2,TRBV7-6,TRBJ2-7,medium-sized,16,CASSLTTSGGIYEQYF,TGTGCCAGCAGCTTGACCACTAGCGGGGGGATCTACGAGCAGTACTTC
TRBD1,TRBV7-2,TRBJ1-3,few,17,CASSISGTALSGNTIYF,TGTGCCAGCAGCATCTCCGGGACAGCGCTCTCTGGAAACACCATATATTTT
NA,TRBV20-1,TRBJ2-7,medium-sized,10,CSARDGEQYF,TGCAGTGCTAGGGATGGCGAGCAGTACTTC
TRBD1,TRBV10-3,TRBJ1-5,few,15,CAISPTGDSNQPQHF,TGTGCCATCAGCCCGACAGGGGATAGCAATCAGCCCCAGCATTTT
NA,TRBV7-8,TRBJ2-1,medium-sized,13,CASSSYVANEQFF,TGTGCCAGCAGCTCGTATGTCGCCAATGAGCAGTTCTTC
TRBD2,TRBV4-2,TRBJ2-7,NA,15,CASSQVGAGGYEQYF,TGTGCCAGCAGCCAAGTCGGAGCGGGAGGCTACGAGCAGTACTTC
TRBD1,TRBV3-1,TRBJ2-7,few,14,CASSVGQGSVEQYF,TGTGCCAGCAGCGTTGGACAGGGGTCGGTGGAGCAGTACTTC
NA,TRBV6-2/TRBV6-3,TRBJ1-1,NA,19,CASSYSSWRKGTGVTEAFF,TGTGCCAGCAGTTACTCGAGTTGGAGGAAGGGAACGGGGGTCACTGAAGCTTTCTTT
NA,TRBV10-3,TRBJ2-3,medium-sized,17,CAISASPREKNTDTQYF,TGTGCCATCAGTGCATCCCCCCGGGAGAAAAACACAGATACGCAGTATTTT
TRBD1,TRBV20-1,TRBJ2-5,NA,12,CSAKQGVRTQYF,TGCAGTGCTAAGCAGGGGGTGCGGACCCAGTACTTC
NA,TRBV3-1,TRBJ1-1,medium-sized,14,CASSQVAGLAEAFF,TGTGCCAGCAGCCAAGTTGCAGGGTTGGCTGAAGCTTTCTTT
NA,TRBV25-1,TRBJ1-5,NA,14,CASSDDNSNQPQHF,TGTGCCAGCAGTGATGACAATAGCAATCAGCCCCAGCATTTT
NA,TRBV20-1,TRBJ2-3,NA,13,CSAAGSSTDTQYF,TGCAGTGCCGCGGGTTCTAGCACAGATACGCAGTATTTT
NA,TRBV7-2,TRBJ1-6,few,16,CASSPTPWQKNSPLHF,TGTGCCAGCAGCCCAACTCCGTGGCAGAAGAATTCACCCCTCCACTTT
NA,TRBV6-5,TRBJ2-7,medium-sized,12,CASRGGTYEQYF,TGTGCCTCAAGGGGGGGAACTTACGAGCAGTACTTC
NA,TRBV20-1,TRBJ2-7,NA,16,CSARDLMGRLAYEQYF,TGCAGTGCTAGAGATCTAATGGGACGGTTAGCCTACGAGCAGTACTTC
TRBD1,TRBV6-5,TRBJ2-1,few,13,CASSYSYQGEQFF,TGTGCCAGCAGTTACTCGTACCAGGGGGAACAGTTCTTC
TRBD2,TRBV5-1,TRBJ2-3,NA,15,CASSLGGLESDTQYF,TGCGCCAGCAGCTTGGGGGGACTAGAGTCGGATACGCAGTATTTT
TRBD1,TRBV6-1,TRBJ1-5,NA,14,CASSEEGAVQPQHF,TGTGCCAGCAGTGAAGAGGGGGCGGTTCAGCCCCAGCATTTT
NA,TRBV12-3/TRBV12-4,TRBJ2-5,few,14,CASSFPDSQETQYF,TGTGCCAGCAGTTTTCCGGACAGCCAAGAGACCCAGTACTTC
TRBD2,TRBV20-1,TRBJ2-1,few,17,CSARDTMTSGRYNEQFF,TGCAGTGCTAGAGATACGATGACTAGCGGGAGATACAATGAGCAGTTCTTC
NA,TRBV20-1,TRBJ2-1,NA,13,CSVSGQQQETQFF,TGCAGTGTTAGCGGCCAGCAGCAAGAGACCCAGTTCTTC
NA,TRBV4-3,TRBJ2-3,large,16,CASSPTEVEDTDTQYF,TGCGCCAGCAGCCCCACCGAAGTGGAAGACACAGATACGCAGTATTTT
TRBD1,TRBV7-2,TRBJ1-1,medium-sized,18,CASSSGAGTGLWGTEAFF,TGTGCCAGCAGCTCGGGCGCCGGGACAGGGCTCTGGGGCACTGAAGCTTTCTTT
NA,TRBV19,TRBJ2-2,NA,16,CASSMGWRGGTGELFF,TGTGCCAGTAGTATGGGGTGGAGGGGCGGCACCGGGGAGCTGTTTTTT
TRBD1,TRBV5-1,TRBJ1-2,few,13,CASSLATGEGYTF,TGCGCCAGCAGCTTGGCTACAGGGGAAGGCTACACCTTC
NA,TRBV28,TRBJ2-7,few,15,CASSLRGATGSKQYF,TGTGCCAGCAGCCTCCGAGGGGCGACGGGGTCTAAGCAGTACTTC